Below, 13 T cell receptor beta chains from the same sample are listed, as sequenced in a study of T cell responses to AZD1222 COVID-19 vaccine. Profiled with immunoSEQ multiplex PCR; TCRdb holds only in-frame clones, not every one. The repertoire holds 100,000 to 150,000 clones, around 90% seen once, with nearly 4.5% in the top ten. Sequencing was performed on peripheral blood, taken on day 0 of MenACWY control vaccination. Every receptor here comes from an adult in good health.

This chain uses TRBV7-2 with TRBJ2-2; 8 bases align to TRBD2. J lost 3 bases, V lost 6 bases, and 6 bases had no gene match. The CDR3 is made up of 15 amino acids. Germline CDR1 reads SGHTA; CDR2 reads FQGNSA. The DNA of the CDR3 is TGTGCCAGCAGAGAAGCGGGAGTTGACACCGGGGAGCTGTTTTTT. This translates into CASREAGVDTGELFF.

This chain joins TRBV2 and TRBJ1-5; tentative D call: TRBD1 (5 bases). V lost 2 bases to trimming and J lost 0 bases, with 8 bases between them. The CDR3 has 15 residues. Germline-derived CDR1 and CDR2 are SNHLY and FYNNEI. The CDR3 is CASSERGASNQPQHF. The CDR3 nucleotides read TGTGCCAGCAGTGAAAGGGGCGCTAGCAATCAGCCCCAGCATTTT.

The rearrangement uses TRBV5-5 and TRBJ2-7; 11 positions match TRBD2. V lost 3 bases, J lost 5 bases, and 7 bases stayed unmatched. This CDR3 region has 15 residues. Germline CDR1 reads SGHKS; CDR2 reads YYEKEE (reference sequence). The CDR3 protein is CASSSLAGGLHEQYF. The CDR3 DNA is TGTGCCAGCAGCTCCTTAGCGGGAGGGCTACACGAGCAGTACTTC.

The rearrangement links TRBV7-3 to TRBJ2-3, with 7 positions matching TRBD2. The CDR3 sequence is 17 residues long. Germline V gene lookup returns CDR1 SGHTA and CDR2 FQGTGA. V lost 2 bases and J lost 3; bases outside the gene matches: 11. CDR3 region: CASSLGSMWGGTDTQYF. The CDR3 region has the DNA TGTGCCAGCAGCTTAGGATCTATGTGGGGGGGGACAGATACGCAGTATTTT. The full variable domain, rest sourced from reference TRBV7-3 and TRBJ2-3, is GAGVSQTPSNKVTEKGKYVELRCDPISGHTALYWYRQSLGQGPEFLIYFQGTGAADDSGLPNDRFFAVRPEGSVSTLKIQRTERGDSAVYLCASSLGSMWGGTDTQYFGPGTRLTVL.

The chain couples TRBV11-3 to TRBJ2-5; TRBD1 matches 11 bases. Per the germline V gene, CDR1 is SGHNT and CDR2 is YENEEA. This CDR3 has 15 amino acids. J gave up 3 bases and V 1 base, and 1 base lay outside the gene matches. The CDR3 DNA follows: TGTGCCAGCAGCTTAGGGACAGGGGGCGAAGAGACCCAGTACTTC. Translation: CASSLGTGGEETQYF.

The V gene is TRBV6-2 or TRBV6-3, the J gene TRBJ1-2, with 7 bases lining up with TRBD1. Germline loops: CDR1 MNHEY, CDR2 SVGEGT. J lost 5 bases, V lost 5 bases, and 5 bases had no gene match. The CDR3 is 13 residues long. For the CDR3, the DNA is TGTGCCAGCAGTGACAGGGTCTTTTATGGCTACACCTTC. This sequence encodes CASSDRVFYGYTF.

The chain has TRBV27 and TRBJ2-7; D gene unclear. V lost 2 bases and J 2 bases, leaving 7 bases between the germline ends. Germline CDR1 and CDR2: MNHEY and SMNVEV (reference sequence). The CDR3 sequence is 13 residues long. CDR3 loop: CASSLTLPYEQYV. The CDR3 DNA reads TGTGCCAGCAGTTTAACGCTGCCCTACGAGCAGTACGTC.

This clone was seen once. This chain connects TRBV5-1 to TRBJ2-2, with 7 positions matching TRBD1. The ends lost 5 bases at V and 2 bases at J; junction bases unmatched: 3. The germline gives CDR1 SGHRS, CDR2 YFSETQ. The CDR3 consists of 14 residues. The CDR3 sequence: CASRWDRNTGELFF. Here the CDR3 DNA reads TGCGCCAGCAGGTGGGACAGAAACACCGGGGAGCTGTTTTTT.

The rearrangement joins TRBV5-5 to TRBJ2-7; D gene unclear. V lost 2 bases, J lost 1 base, and 7 bases lay in between. This CDR3 is built from 13 residues. CDR1 is SGHKS and CDR2 is YYEKEE in the germline V gene (reference sequence). The CDR3 sequence: CASSFADSYEQYF. The CDR3 coding sequence is TGTGCCAGCAGCTTCGCAGATTCCTACGAGCAGTACTTC.

The table lists this clone with a few counts. The chain uses TRBV2 and TRBJ2-1; unclear D gene. The CDR3 contains 15 residues. Germline V gives CDR1 SNHLY, CDR2 FYNNEI. The germline V and J ends were trimmed by 0 bases and 9 bases, with 15 bases remaining between them. The CDR3 DNA follows: TGTGCCAGCAGTGAAGCCCCAACAACGGTCGGTGAGCAGTTCTTC. Its translation is CASSEAPTTVGEQFF.

The V and J genes are TRBV4-2 and TRBJ2-1; D gene uncertain. Trimming took 4 bases from V and 0 from J, leaving 16 bases between them. Germline V lookup: CDR1 LGHNA, CDR2 YNFKEQ. The CDR3 totals 17 residues. CDR3 sequence reads: CASSPRRGSSSYNEQFF. The CDR3, as DNA: TGTGCCAGCAGCCCCAGGCGTGGCAGCAGCTCCTACAATGAGCAGTTCTTC.

The V and J genes are TRBV29-1 and TRBJ2-3, with D maybe TRBD2 (6 bases). The CDR3 totals 14 residues. Germline V gene lookup returns CDR1 SQVTM and CDR2 ANQGSEA. V lost 8 bases and J lost 1, with 16 bases in between. The CDR3 is CSLLGGGGTDTQYF. Here the CDR3 DNA reads TGCAGCCTACTTGGAGGCGGGGGCACAGATACGCAGTATTTT.

This clone was recorded a few times. The V gene is TRBV3-1 (or the pseudogene TRBV3-2), the J gene TRBJ2-2; perhaps TRBD1 as D (5 bases). Germline V gene sequence: CDR1 LGHDT, CDR2 YNNKEL (reference sequence). V lost 3 bases to trimming and J lost 6 bases, with 8 bases between them. This CDR3 is built from 13 residues. This CDR3 is CASSQGRAGELFF. CDR3 bases: TGTGCCAGCAGCCAGGGGCGAGCCGGGGAGCTGTTTTTT.